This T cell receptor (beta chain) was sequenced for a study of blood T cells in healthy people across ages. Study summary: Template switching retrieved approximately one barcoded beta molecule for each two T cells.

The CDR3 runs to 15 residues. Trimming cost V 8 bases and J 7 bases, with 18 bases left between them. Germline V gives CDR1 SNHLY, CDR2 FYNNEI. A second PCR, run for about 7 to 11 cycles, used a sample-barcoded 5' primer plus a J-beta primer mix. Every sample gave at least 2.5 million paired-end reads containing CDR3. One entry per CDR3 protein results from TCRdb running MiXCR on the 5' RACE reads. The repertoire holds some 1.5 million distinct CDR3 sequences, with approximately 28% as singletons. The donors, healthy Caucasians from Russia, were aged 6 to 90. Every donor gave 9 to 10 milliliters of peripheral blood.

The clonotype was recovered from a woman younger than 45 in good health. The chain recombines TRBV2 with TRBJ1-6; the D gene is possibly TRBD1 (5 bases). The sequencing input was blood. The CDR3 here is CASRPEGQWNSPLHF. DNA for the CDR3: TGTGCCAGCCGGCCCGAGGGGCAGTGGAATTCACCCCTCCACTTT.